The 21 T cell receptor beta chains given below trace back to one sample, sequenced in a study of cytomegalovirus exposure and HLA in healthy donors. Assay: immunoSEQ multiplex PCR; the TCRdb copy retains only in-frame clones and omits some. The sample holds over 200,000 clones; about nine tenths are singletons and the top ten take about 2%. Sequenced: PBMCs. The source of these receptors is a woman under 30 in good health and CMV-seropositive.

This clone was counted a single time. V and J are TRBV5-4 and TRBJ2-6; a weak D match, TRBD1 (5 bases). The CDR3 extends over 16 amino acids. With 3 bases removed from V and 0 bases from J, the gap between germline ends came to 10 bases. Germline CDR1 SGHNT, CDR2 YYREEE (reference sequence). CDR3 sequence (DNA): TGTGCCAGCAGCTGGGGCATGAGCTCTGGGGCCAACGTCCTGACTTTC. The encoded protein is CASSWGMSSGANVLTF.

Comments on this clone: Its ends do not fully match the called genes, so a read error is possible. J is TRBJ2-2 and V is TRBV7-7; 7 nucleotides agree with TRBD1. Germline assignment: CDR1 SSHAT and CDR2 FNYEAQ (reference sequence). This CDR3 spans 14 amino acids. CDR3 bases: TGTGCTAGCAGCTTGGACAGGCACGCCGGGGAGCTGTTTTTT. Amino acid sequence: CASSLDRHAGELFF.

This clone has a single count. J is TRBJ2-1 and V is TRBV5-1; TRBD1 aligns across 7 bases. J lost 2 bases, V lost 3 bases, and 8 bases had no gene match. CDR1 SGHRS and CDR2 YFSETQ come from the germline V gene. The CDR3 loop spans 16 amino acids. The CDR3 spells CASSWRTGITYNEQFF. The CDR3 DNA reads TGCGCCAGCAGCTGGAGGACAGGCATAACCTACAATGAGCAGTTCTTC.

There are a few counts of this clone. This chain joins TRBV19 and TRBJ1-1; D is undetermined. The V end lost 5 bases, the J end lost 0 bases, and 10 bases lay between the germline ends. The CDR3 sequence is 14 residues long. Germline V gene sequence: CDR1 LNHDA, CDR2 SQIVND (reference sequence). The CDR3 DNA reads TGTGCCAGTAGTCGCCACACAGTGAACACTGAAGCTTTCTTT. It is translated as CASSRHTVNTEAFF.

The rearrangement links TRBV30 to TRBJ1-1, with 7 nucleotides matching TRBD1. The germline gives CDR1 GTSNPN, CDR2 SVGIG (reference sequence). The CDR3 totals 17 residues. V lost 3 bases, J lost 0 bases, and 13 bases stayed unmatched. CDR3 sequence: CAWSRVGTAFLNTEAFF. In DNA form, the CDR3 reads TGTGCCTGGAGCCGGGTGGGGACAGCCTTTTTGAACACTGAAGCTTTCTTT.

The CDR3 coding sequence is TGTGCCAGCAAAGTGGGGGACTTACAAGAGACCCAGTACTTC. It yields the protein CASKVGDLQETQYF. This chain connects TRBV2 to TRBJ2-5; possible D gene TRBD2, 6 bases. The germline CDR1 and CDR2 sequences are SNHLY and FYNNEI. V dropped 7 bases and J dropped 2 bases, with 14 bases sitting between them. The CDR3 loop spans 14 amino acids.

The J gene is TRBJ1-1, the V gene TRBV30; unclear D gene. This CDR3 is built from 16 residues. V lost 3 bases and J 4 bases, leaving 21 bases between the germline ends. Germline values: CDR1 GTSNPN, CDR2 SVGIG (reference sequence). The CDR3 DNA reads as TGTGCCTGGAGGCTCCCCTTGTTTGGACTGGCCACTGAAGCTTTCTTT. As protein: CAWRLPLFGLATEAFF. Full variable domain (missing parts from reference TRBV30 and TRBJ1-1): SQTIHQWPATLVQPVGSPLSLECTVEGTSNPNLYWYRQAAGRGLQLLFYSVGIGQISSEVPQNLSASRPQDRQFILSSKKLLLSDSGFYLCAWRLPLFGLATEAFFGQGTRLTVV.

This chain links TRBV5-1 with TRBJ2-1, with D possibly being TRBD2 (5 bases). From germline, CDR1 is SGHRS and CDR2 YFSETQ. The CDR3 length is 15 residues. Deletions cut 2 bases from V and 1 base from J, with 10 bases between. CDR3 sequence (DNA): TGCGCCAGCAGCTTAATCAGCGGTTCCTACAATGAGCAGTTCTTC. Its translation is CASSLISGSYNEQFF.

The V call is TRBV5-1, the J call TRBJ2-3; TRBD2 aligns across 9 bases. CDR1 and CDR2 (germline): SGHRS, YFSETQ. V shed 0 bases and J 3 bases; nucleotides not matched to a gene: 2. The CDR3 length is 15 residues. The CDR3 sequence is CASSLASGITDTQYF. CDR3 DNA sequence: TGCGCCAGCAGCTTGGCTAGCGGGATTACAGATACGCAGTATTTT.

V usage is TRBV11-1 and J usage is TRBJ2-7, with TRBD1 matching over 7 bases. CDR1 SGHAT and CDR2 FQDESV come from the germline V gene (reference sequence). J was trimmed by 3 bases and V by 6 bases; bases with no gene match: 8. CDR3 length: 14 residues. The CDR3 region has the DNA TGTGCCAGCAGTCGACAGGGAGTGGGCTACGAGCAGTACTTC. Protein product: CASSRQGVGYEQYF.

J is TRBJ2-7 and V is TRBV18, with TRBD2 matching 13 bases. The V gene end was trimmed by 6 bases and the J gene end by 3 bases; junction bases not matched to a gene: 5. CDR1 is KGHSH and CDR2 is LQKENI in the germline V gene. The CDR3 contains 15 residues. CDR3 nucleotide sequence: TGTGCCAGCTCGCCGAGGACTAGCGGGAGCTACGAGCAGTACTTC. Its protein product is CASSPRTSGSYEQYF.

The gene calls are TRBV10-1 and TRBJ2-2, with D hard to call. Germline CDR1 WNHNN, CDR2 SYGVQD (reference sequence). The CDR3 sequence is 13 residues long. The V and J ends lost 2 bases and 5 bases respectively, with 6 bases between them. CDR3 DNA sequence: TGCGCCAGCAGTGAGGCGGTTACCGGGGAGCTGTTTTTT. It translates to CASSEAVTGELFF.

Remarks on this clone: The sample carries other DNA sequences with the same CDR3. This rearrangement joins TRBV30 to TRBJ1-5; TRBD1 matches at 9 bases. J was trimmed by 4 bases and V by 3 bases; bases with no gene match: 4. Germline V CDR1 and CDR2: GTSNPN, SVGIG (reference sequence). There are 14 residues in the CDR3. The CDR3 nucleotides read TGTGCCTGGAGCCCGGGACAGGGTAATCAGCCCCAGCATTTT. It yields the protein CAWSPGQGNQPQHF.

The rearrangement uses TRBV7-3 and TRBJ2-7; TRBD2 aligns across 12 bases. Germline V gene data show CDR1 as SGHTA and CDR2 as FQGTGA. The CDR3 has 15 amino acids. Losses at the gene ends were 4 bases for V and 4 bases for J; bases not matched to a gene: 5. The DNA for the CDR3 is TGTGCCAGCAGCTCGACTAGCGGGAGTGAGTACGAGCAGTACTTC. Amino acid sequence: CASSSTSGSEYEQYF.

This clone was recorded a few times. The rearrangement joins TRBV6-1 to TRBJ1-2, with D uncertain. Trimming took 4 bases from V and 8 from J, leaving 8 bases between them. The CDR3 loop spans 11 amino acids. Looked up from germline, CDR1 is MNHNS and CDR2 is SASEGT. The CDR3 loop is CASSGGDGYTF. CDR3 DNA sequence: TGTGCCAGCAGTGGCGGAGACGGCTACACCTTC.

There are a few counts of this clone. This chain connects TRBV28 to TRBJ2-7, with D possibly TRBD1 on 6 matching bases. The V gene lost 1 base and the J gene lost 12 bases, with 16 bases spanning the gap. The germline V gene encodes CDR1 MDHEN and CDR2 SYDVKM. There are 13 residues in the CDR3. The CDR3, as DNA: TGTGCCAGCAGTTTATACAGGGAAGGGGTAAGGTACTTC. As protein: CASSLYREGVRYF.

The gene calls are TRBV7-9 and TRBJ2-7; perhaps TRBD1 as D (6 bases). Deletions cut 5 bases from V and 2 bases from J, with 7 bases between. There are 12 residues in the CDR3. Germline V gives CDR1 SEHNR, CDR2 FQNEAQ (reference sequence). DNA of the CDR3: TGTGCCAGCAGCCGGACAGCCTACGAGCAGTACTTC. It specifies CASSRTAYEQYF. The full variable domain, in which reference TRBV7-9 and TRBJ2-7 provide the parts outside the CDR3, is DTGVSQNPRHKITKRGQNVTFRCDPISEHNRLYWYRQTLGQGPEFLTYFQNEAQLEKSRLLSDRFSAERPKGSFSTLEIQRTEQGDSAMYLCASSRTAYEQYFGPGTRLTVT.

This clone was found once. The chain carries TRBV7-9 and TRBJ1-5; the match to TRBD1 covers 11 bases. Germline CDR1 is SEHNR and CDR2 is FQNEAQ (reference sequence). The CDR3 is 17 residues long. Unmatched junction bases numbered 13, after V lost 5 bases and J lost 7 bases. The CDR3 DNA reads TGTGCCAGCAGCCCGCCTCCGGGACAGGGGGGAGGACAGCCCCAGCATTTT. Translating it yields CASSPPPGQGGGQPQHF.

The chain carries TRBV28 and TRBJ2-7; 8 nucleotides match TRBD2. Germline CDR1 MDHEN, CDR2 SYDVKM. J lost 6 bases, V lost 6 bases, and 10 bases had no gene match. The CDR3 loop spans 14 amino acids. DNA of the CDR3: TGTGCCAGCAGCCCAGCGGGAGTCTTTTTCGAGCAGTACTTC. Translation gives CASSPAGVFFEQYF.

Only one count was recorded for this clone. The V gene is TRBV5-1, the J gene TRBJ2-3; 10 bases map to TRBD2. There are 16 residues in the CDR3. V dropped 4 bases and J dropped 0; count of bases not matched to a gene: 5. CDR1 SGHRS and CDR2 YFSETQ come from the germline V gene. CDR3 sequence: CASSGGLAVSTDTQYF. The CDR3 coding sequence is TGCGCCAGCAGCGGAGGACTAGCGGTGAGCACAGATACGCAGTATTTT.

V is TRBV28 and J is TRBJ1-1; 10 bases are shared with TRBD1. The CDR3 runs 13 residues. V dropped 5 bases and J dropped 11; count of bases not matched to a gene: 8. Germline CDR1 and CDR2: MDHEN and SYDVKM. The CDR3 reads CASSLGDRGLAFF. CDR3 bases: TGTGCCAGCAGTCTGGGGGACAGGGGACTTGCTTTCTTT.